This TCR beta chain is drawn from a study of control samples from healthy donors and cancer patients. Profiling relied on immunoSEQ multiplex PCR, and the TCRdb table lists in-frame clones only, not all of them. The sample contains around 100,000 clones, approximately 90% of which appear only once. Looked up from germline, CDR1 is SGHNT and CDR2 is YYREEE (reference sequence). Losses at the gene ends were 4 bases for V and 8 bases for J; bases not matched to a gene: 6. The CDR3 consists of 14 residues. This receptor was obtained from a woman younger than 35 in good health. The sequencing input was blood. The V gene is TRBV5-4, the J gene TRBJ1-4, with 9 positions matching TRBD1. CDR3 DNA: TGTGCCAGCAGCACCGGGACAGGGAGGGAAAAACTGTTTTTT. Residues: CASSTGTGREKLFF.